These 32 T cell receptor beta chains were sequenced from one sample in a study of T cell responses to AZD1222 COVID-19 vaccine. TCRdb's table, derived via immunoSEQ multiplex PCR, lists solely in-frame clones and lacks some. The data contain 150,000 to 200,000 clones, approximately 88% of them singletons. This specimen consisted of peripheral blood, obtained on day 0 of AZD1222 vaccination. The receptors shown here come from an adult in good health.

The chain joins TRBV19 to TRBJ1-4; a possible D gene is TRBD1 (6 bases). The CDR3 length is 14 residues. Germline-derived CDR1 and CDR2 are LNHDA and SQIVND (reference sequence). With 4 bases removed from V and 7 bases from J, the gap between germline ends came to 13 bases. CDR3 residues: CASSRGGLSEKLFF. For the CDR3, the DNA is TGTGCCAGTAGTAGGGGGGGCTTAAGTGAAAAACTGTTTTTT.

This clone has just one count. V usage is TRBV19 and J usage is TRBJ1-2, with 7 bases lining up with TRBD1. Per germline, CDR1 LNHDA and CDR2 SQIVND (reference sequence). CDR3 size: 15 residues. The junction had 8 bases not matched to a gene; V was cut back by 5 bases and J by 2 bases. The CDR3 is CASSYNRGSNYGYTF. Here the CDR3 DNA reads TGTGCCAGTAGTTACAACAGGGGATCGAACTATGGCTACACCTTC.

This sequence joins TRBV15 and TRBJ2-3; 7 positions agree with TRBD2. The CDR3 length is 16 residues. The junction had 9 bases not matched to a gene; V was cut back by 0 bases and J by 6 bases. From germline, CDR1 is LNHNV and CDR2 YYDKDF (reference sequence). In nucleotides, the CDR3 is TGTGCCACCAGCAGAGAGGCGACTAGCAGGAGTGATACGCAGTATTTT. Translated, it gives CATSREATSRSDTQYF. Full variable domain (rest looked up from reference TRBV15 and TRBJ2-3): DAMVIQNPRYQVTQFGKPVTLSCSQTLNHNVMYWYQQKSSQAPKLLFHYYDKDFNNEADTPDNFQSRRPNTSFCFLDIRSPGLGDTAMYLCATSREATSRSDTQYFGPGTRLTVL.

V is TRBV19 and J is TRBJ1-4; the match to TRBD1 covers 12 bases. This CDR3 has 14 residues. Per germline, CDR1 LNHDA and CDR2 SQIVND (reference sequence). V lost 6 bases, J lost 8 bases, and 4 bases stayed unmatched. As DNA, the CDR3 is TGTGCCAGTAGCCTCGGGACAGGGGGCGAAAAACTGTTTTTT. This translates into CASSLGTGGEKLFF. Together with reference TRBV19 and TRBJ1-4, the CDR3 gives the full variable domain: DGGITQSPKYLFRKEGQNVTLSCEQNLNHDAMYWYRQDPGQGLRLIYYSQIVNDFQKGDIAEGYSVSREKKESFPLTVTSAQKNPTAFYLCASSLGTGGEKLFFGSGTQLSVL.

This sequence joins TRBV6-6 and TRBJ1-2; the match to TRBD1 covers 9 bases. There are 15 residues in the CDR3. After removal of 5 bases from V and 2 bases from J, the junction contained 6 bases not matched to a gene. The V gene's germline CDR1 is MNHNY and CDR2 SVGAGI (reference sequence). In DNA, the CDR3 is TGTGCCAGCAGTCCAACAGGGGGCAGGAACTATGGCTACACCTTC. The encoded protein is CASSPTGGRNYGYTF.

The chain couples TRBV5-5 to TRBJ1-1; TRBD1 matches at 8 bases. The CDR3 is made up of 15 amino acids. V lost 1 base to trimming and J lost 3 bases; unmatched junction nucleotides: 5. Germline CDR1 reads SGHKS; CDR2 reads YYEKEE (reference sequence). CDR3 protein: CASSLTPTGDTEAFF. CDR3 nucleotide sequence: TGTGCCAGCAGCTTGACGCCGACAGGGGACACTGAAGCTTTCTTT. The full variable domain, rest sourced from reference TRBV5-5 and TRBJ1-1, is DAGVTQSPTHLIKTRGQQVTLRCSPISGHKSVSWYQQVLGQGPQFIFQYYEKEERGRGNFPDRFSARQFPNYSSELNVNALLLGDSALYLCASSLTPTGDTEAFFGQGTRLTVV.

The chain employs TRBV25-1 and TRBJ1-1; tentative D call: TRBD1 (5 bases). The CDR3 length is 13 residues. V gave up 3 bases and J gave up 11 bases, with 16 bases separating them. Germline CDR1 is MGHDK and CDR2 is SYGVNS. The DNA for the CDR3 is TGTGCCAGCAGTGAGCGGGACGGAAAAATGGCTTTCTTT. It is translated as CASSERDGKMAFF.

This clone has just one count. The chain's CDR3 is CASSPGLDSPLHF. The CDR3 nucleotides read TGTGCCAGCAGTCCGGGACTGGACTCACCCCTCCACTTT. The V and J genes are TRBV28 and TRBJ1-6, with D tentatively TRBD1 (5 bases). Deletions cut 5 bases from V and 10 bases from J, with 12 bases between. CDR1 and CDR2 from the germline V gene are MDHEN and SYDVKM. The CDR3 length is 13 residues.

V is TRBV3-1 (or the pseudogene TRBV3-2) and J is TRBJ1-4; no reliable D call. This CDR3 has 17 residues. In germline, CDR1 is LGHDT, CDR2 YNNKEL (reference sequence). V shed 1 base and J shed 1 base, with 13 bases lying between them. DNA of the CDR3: TGTGCCAGCAGCCAAGCGGGCCGTACCCTAACTAATGAAAAACTGTTTTTT. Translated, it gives CASSQAGRTLTNEKLFF.

The CDR3 DNA follows: TGTGCCAGCTCACGCAGAGAACAAGAGACCCAGTACTTC. Residues: CASSRREQETQYF. The J gene is TRBJ2-5, the V gene TRBV11-2; no definite D call. The V gene lost 8 bases and the J gene lost 2 bases, with 12 bases spanning the gap. CDR1 is SGHAT, CDR2 FQNNGV, per germline. This CDR3 comprises 13 residues.

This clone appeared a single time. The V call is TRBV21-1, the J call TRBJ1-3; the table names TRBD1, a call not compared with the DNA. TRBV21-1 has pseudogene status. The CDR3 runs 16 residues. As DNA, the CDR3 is TGTGCCAGCAGCTCGACGAAGACAGATCCTGGAAACACCATATATTTT. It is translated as CASSSTKTDPGNTIYF.

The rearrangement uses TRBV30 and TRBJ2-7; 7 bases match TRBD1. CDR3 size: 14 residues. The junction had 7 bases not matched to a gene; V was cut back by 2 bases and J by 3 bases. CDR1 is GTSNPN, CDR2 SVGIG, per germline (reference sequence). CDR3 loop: CAWSRGGVGYEQYF. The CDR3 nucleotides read TGTGCCTGGAGTAGAGGGGGCGTCGGCTACGAGCAGTACTTC.

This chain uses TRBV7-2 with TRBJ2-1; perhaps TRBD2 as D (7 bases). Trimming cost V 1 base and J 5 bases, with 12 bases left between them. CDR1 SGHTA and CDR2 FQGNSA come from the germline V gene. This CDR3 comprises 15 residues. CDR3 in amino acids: CASSLVGGGNNEQFF. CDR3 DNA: TGTGCCAGCAGCTTAGTAGGGGGAGGGAACAATGAGCAGTTCTTC.

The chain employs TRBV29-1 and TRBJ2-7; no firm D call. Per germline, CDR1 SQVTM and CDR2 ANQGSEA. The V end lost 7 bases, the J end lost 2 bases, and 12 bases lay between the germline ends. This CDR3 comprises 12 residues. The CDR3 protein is CSAQDPPYEQYF. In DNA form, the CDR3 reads TGCAGCGCTCAGGACCCCCCCTACGAGCAGTACTTC.

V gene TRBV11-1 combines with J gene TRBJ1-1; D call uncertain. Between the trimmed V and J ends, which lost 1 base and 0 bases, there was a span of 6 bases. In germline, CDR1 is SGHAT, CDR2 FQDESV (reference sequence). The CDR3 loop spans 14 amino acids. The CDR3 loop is CASSLGILNTEAFF. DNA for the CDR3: TGTGCCAGCAGCTTAGGTATTCTGAACACTGAAGCTTTCTTT.

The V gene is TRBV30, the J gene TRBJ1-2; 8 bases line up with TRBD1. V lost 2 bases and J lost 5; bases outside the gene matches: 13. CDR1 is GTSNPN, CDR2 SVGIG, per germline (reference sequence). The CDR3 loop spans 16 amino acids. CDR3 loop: CAWSSSPGGRSYGYTF. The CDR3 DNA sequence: TGTGCCTGGAGTTCCTCCCCAGGGGGCCGTTCATATGGCTACACCTTC.

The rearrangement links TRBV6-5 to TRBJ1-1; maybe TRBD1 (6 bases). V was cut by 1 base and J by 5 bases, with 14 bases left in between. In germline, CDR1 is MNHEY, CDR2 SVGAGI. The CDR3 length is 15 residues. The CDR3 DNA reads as TGTGCCAGCAGTTACTTGGTCCAGGGGAGGACTGAAGCTTTCTTT. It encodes CASSYLVQGRTEAFF.

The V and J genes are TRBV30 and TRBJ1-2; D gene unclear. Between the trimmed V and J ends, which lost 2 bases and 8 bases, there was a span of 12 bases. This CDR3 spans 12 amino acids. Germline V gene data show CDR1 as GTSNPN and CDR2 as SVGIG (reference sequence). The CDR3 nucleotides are TGTGCCTGGAGTATTACAACTAGAGGCTACACCTTC. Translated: CAWSITTRGYTF.

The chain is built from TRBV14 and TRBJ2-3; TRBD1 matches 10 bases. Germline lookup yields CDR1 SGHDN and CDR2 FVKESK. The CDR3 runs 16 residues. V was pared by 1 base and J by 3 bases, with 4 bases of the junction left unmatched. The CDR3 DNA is TGTGCCAGCAGCCAAGCGGGACAGGGGTGGACAGATACGCAGTATTTT. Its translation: CASSQAGQGWTDTQYF.

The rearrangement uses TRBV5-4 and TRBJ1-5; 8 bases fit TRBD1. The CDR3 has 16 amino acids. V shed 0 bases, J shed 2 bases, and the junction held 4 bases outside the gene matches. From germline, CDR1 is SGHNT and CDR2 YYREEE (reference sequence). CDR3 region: CASSLGGTGGNQPQHF. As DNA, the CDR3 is TGTGCCAGCAGCTTGGGGGGGACAGGCGGCAATCAGCCCCAGCATTTT.

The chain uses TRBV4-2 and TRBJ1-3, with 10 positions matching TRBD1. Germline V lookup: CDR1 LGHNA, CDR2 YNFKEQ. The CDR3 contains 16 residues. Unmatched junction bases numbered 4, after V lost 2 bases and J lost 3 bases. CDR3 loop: CASSQPGTGDGNTIYF. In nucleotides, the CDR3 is TGTGCCAGCAGCCAACCCGGGACAGGGGATGGAAACACCATATATTTT.

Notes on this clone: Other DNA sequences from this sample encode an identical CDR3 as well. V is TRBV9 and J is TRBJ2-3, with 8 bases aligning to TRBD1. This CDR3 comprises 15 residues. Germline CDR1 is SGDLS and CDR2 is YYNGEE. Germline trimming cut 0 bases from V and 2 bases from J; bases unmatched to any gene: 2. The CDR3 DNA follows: TGTGCCAGCAGCGTAGAGGGACAGGACACAGATACGCAGTATTTT. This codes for CASSVEGQDTDTQYF.

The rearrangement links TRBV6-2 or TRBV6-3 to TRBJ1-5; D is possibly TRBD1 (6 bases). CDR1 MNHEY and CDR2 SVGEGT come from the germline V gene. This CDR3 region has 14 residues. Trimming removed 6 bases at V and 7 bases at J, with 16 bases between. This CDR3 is CASSLLRGGQPQHF. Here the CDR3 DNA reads TGTGCCAGCAGCCTCCTCAGGGGAGGACAGCCCCAGCATTTT.

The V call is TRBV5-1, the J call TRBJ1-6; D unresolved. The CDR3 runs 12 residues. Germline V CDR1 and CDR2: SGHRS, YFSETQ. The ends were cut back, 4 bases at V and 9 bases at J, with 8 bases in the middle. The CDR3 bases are TGCGCCAGCAGCCCCGGCCGTTCACCCCTCCACTTT. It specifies CASSPGRSPLHF.

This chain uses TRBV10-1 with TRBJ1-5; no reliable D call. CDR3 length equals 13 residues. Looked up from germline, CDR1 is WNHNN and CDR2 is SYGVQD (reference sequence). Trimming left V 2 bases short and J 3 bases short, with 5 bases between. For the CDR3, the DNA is TGCGCCAGCAGTGAGGGCCTCAATCAGCCCCAGCATTTT. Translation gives CASSEGLNQPQHF.

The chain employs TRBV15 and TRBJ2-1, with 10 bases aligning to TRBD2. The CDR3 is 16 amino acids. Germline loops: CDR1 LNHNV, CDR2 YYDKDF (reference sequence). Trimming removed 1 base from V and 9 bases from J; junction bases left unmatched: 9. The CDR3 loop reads CATSRVVLAGATEQFF. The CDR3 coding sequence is TGTGCCACCAGCAGAGTGGTGCTAGCGGGAGCGACTGAGCAGTTCTTC.

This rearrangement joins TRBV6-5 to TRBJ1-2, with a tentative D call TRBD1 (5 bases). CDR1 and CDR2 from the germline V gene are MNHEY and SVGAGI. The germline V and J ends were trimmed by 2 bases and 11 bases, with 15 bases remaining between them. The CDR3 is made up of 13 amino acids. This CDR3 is CASSYRDRPGYTF. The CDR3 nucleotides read TGTGCCAGCAGTTACCGGGACCGTCCAGGGTACACCTTC.

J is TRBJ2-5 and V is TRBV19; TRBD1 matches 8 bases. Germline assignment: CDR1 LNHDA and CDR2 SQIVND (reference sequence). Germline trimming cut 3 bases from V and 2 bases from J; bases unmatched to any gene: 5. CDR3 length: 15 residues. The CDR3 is CASSIPGQGQETQYF. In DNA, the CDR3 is TGTGCCAGTAGTATTCCAGGACAGGGACAAGAGACCCAGTACTTC.

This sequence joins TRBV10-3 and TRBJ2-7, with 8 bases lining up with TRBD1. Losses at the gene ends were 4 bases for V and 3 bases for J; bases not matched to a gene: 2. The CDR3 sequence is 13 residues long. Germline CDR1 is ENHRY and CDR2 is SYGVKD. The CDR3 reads CAISGGQGYEQYV. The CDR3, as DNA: TGTGCCATCAGTGGAGGACAGGGCTACGAGCAGTACGTC.

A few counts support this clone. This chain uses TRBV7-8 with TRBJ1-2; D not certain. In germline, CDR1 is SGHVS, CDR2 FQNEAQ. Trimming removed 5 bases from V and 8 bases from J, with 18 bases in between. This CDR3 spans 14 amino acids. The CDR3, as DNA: TGTGCCAGCAGCGCTACACTACCAGCAGAAGGCTACACCTTC. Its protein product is CASSATLPAEGYTF. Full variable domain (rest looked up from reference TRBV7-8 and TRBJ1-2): GAGVSQSPRYKVAKRGQDVALRCDPISGHVSLFWYQQALGQGPEFLTYFQNEAQLDKSGLPSDRFFAERPEGSVSTLKIQRTQQEDSAVYLCASSATLPAEGYTFGSGTRLTVV.

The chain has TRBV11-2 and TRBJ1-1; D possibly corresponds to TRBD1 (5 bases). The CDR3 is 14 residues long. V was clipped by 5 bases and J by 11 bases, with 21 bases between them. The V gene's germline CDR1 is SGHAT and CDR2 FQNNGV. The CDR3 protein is CASSVAPPGRGAFF. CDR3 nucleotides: TGTGCCAGCAGCGTAGCCCCCCCAGGGAGGGGTGCTTTCTTT.

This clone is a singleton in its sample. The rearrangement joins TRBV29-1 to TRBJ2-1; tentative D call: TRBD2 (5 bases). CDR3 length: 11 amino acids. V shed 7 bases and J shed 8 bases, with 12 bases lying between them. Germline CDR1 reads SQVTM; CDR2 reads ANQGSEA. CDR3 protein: CSGRLIYEQFF. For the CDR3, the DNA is TGCAGCGGACGACTAATTTATGAGCAGTTCTTC.